A selection of T cell receptor beta chains follows, all from one sample in a study of blood T cell repertoires in COVID-19. The assay was immunoSEQ multiplex PCR, and TCRdb's table has in-frame clones only and misses some. The sample includes 300,000 to 350,000 clones, roughly 89% of them seen just once. The sample taken for sequencing was PBMCs or T cells enriched from blood (not recorded which). The receptors shown here come from a woman aged 18-29 years with acute COVID-19. CDR3s include the opening cysteine and the closing phenylalanine or tryptophan. D genes are given only for firm matches. Clone size appears in some rows only: once, few, many, or a class for an expanded clone.

J gene: TRBJ2-3
V gene: TRBV30
clone size: once
D gene: TRBD1
CDR3 DNA: TGTGCCTGGAGTCACACAGGGGGCGGTTTAAATACGCAGTATTTT
CDR3 protein: CAWSHTGGGLNTQYF

J gene: TRBJ2-2
V gene: TRBV6-1
clone size: NA
D gene: NA
CDR3 DNA: TGTGCCAGCAGTGAAGTTCGAGTGAGGTGGGGGGACACCGGGGAGCTGTTTTTT
CDR3 protein: CASSEVRVRWGDTGELFF

J gene: TRBJ1-5
V gene: TRBV7-9
clone size: NA
D gene: TRBD1
CDR3 DNA: TGTGCCAGCAGCTTAGGGCAGGGGGAGAGTCAAAGCAATCAGCCCCAGCATTTT
CDR3 protein: CASSLGQGESQSNQPQHF

J gene: TRBJ1-6
V gene: TRBV7-9
clone size: NA
D gene: NA
CDR3 DNA: TGTGCCAGCAGCTTAACCCCGGACAGTAATTCACCCCTCCACTTT
CDR3 protein: CASSLTPDSNSPLHF

J gene: TRBJ2-1
V gene: TRBV5-1
clone size: NA
D gene: NA
CDR3 DNA: TGCGCCAGCAGCTTGGATACTTTTACTTACAATGAGCAGTTCTTC
CDR3 protein: CASSLDTFTYNEQFF

J gene: TRBJ1-2
V gene: TRBV6-5
clone size: NA
D gene: NA
CDR3 DNA: TGTGCCACCTCTCGGACAAACTATGGCTACACCTTC
CDR3 protein: CATSRTNYGYTF

J gene: TRBJ1-4
V gene: TRBV28
clone size: NA
D gene: NA
CDR3 DNA: TGTGCCAGCAGACCCTGGGGGGTAGGGGTTAATGAAAAACTGTTTTTT
CDR3 protein: CASRPWGVGVNEKLFF

J gene: TRBJ1-5
V gene: TRBV30
clone size: NA
D gene: NA
CDR3 DNA: TGTGCCGGGAGGGGGAGGTCCAGCAATCAGCCCCAGCATTTT
CDR3 protein: CAGRGRSSNQPQHF

J gene: TRBJ1-2
V gene: TRBV24-1
clone size: once
D gene: TRBD1
CDR3 DNA: TGTGCCACCAGTGACCCCGAGGGCAGGGGGAGTTCTGGCTACACCTTC
CDR3 protein: CATSDPEGRGSSGYTF

J gene: TRBJ2-7
V gene: TRBV3-1/TRBV3-2
clone size: NA
D gene: NA
CDR3 DNA: TGTGCCAGCAGCCCGCAGGGATACGAGCAGTACTTC
CDR3 protein: CASSPQGYEQYF

J gene: TRBJ2-1
V gene: TRBV10-3
clone size: NA
D gene: TRBD2
CDR3 DNA: TGTGCCATCAGTGAGGCGGGAGCCCTCTACAATGAGCAGTTCTTC
CDR3 protein: CAISEAGALYNEQFF

J gene: TRBJ2-5
V gene: TRBV29-1
clone size: once
D gene: NA
CDR3 DNA: TGCAGCGTTGAAGGCAGGGAAGAGACCCAGTACTTC
CDR3 protein: CSVEGREETQYF

J gene: TRBJ2-5
V gene: TRBV19
clone size: NA
D gene: NA
CDR3 DNA: TGTGCCAGTAGTGCCGCTAGCGTAGGGATGAGGGAGACCCAGTACTTC
CDR3 protein: CASSAASVGMRETQYF

J gene: TRBJ2-7
V gene: TRBV30
clone size: NA
D gene: NA
CDR3 DNA: TGTGCCTGGAGTGTACTAAGGTACGAGCAGTACTTC
CDR3 protein: CAWSVLRYEQYF

J gene: TRBJ2-2
V gene: TRBV7-9
clone size: NA
D gene: NA
CDR3 DNA: TGTGCCAGCAGCCCACTAGGTCCCGGGGAGCTGTTTTTT
CDR3 protein: CASSPLGPGELFF

J gene: TRBJ2-4
V gene: TRBV25-1
clone size: NA
D gene: TRBD1
CDR3 DNA: TGTGCCAGCAGGAGACAGGGTGTAGAAAACATTCAGTACTTC
CDR3 protein: CASRRQGVENIQYF

J gene: TRBJ1-2
V gene: TRBV24-1
clone size: NA
D gene: NA
CDR3 DNA: TGTGCCACCAGTGACCCAGGGGTCTATGGCTACACCTTC
CDR3 protein: CATSDPGVYGYTF

J gene: TRBJ1-2
V gene: TRBV6-5
clone size: NA
D gene: TRBD1
CDR3 DNA: TGTGCCAGCAGCGCCAACAGGGGGAACTATGGCTACACCTTC
CDR3 protein: CASSANRGNYGYTF

J gene: TRBJ1-1
V gene: TRBV27
clone size: NA
D gene: NA
CDR3 DNA: TGTGCCAGCAAGCCGAACTCGGGGGGGAACACTGAAGCTTTCTTT
CDR3 protein: CASKPNSGGNTEAFF

J gene: TRBJ2-7
V gene: TRBV10-2
clone size: NA
D gene: TRBD2
CDR3 DNA: TGCGCCAGCAGCTCACTAGCGGGAGCATCCTACGAGCAGTACTTC
CDR3 protein: CASSSLAGASYEQYF

J gene: TRBJ2-7
V gene: TRBV5-6
clone size: once
D gene: NA
CDR3 DNA: TGTGCCAGCAGCCAGAACTACGAGCAGTACTTC
CDR3 protein: CASSQNYEQYF

J gene: TRBJ1-1
V gene: TRBV29-1
clone size: NA
D gene: NA
CDR3 DNA: TGCAGCGTTGAAGGTGGAGGGAACACTGAAGCTTTCTTT
CDR3 protein: CSVEGGGNTEAFF

J gene: TRBJ1-5
V gene: TRBV28
clone size: NA
D gene: NA
CDR3 DNA: TGTGCCAGCCGACGGGGGGCGCGAGGCAATCAGCCCCAGCATTTT
CDR3 protein: CASRRGARGNQPQHF